This TCR beta chain was obtained from a study of naive and memory T cell subsets. V gave up 3 bases and J gave up 5 bases, with 13 bases separating them. Germline V lookup: CDR1 KGHSH, CDR2 LQKENI. The CDR3 totals 15 residues. Both TRBC1 and TRBC2 were covered by a beta constant-region primer of two equimolar oligonucleotides. TCRdb used MiXCR to reprocess the UMI-ligation and nested PCR reads, holding one entry per CDR3 protein. The repertoire holds 130,000 to 150,000 distinct CDR3 sequences, with over 15% as singletons. The chain recombines TRBV18 with TRBJ1-4; unclear D gene. Sample: naive CD4+ T cells from blood. The TCR sequence derives from a human donor in good health. CDR3 DNA sequence: TGTGCCAGCTCACCCCTCCAGGCGGCAAATGAAAAACTGTTTTTT. Translating gives CASSPLQAANEKLFF.